Included here is one TCR beta chain sequence, with context. The antigen is unknown. This record belongs to a study of immune evolution from preneoplasia to lung adenocarcinoma. Study-wide findings and caveats: Normal lung had highest clonality; later lesions appeared denser, more diverse. Top clone share appeared to fall from AAH through AIS, MIA, adenocarcinoma.

The CDR3 has 12 residues. V lost 2 bases and J lost 3, with 5 bases in between. The germline V gene has CDR1 GTSNPN and CDR2 SVGIG (reference sequence). Patient tissue came from resections in Japan or China, 2014–2017. H&E slides confirmed each diagnosis, reviewed by two pathologists independently. This table comes from immunoSEQ multiplex PCR, and its TCRdb copy is limited to in-frame clones, with some not included. In the table there are 2,000 to 3,000 clones, 70% to 85% of which are singletons. The J gene is TRBJ2-4, the V gene TRBV30; D is unclear. This sequence originates from a person aged 80 or older with lung adenocarcinoma. Sequencing was carried out using FFPE adjacent normal lung tissue. This CDR3 reads CAWSFNKNIQYF. The CDR3 nucleotides are TGTGCCTGGAGTTTCAACAAAAACATTCAGTACTTC.